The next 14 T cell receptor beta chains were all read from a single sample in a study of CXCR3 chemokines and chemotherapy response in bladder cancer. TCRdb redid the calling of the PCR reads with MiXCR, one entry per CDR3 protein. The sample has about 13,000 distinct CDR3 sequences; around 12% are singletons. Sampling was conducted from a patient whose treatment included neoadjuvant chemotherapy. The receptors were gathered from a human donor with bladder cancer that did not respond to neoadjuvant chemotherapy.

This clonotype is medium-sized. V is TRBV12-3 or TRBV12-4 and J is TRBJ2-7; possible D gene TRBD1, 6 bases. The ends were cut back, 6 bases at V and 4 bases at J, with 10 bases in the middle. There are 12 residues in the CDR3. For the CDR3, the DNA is TGTGCCAGCAGGCTCAGGGGTTACGAGCAGTACTTC. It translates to CASRLRGYEQYF.

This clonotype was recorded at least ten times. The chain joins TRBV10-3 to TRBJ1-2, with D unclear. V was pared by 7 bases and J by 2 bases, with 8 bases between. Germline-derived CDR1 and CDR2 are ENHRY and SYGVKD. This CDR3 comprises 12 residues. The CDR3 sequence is CAITSANYGYTF. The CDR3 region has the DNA TGTGCCATCACATCGGCGAACTATGGCTACACCTTC.

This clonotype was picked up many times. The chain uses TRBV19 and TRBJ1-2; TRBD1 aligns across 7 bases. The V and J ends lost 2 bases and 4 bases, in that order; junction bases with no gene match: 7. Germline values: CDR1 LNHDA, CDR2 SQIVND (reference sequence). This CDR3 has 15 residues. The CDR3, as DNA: TGTGCCAGTAGTATATCCCCAGGGGGTCTCTATGGCTACACCTTC. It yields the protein CASSISPGGLYGYTF. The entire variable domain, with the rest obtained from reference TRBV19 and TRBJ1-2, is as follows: DGGITQSPKYLFRKEGQNVTLSCEQNLNHDAMYWYRQDPGQGLRLIYYSQIVNDFQKGDIAEGYSVSREKKESFPLTVTSAQKNPTAFYLCASSISPGGLYGYTFGSGTRLTVV.

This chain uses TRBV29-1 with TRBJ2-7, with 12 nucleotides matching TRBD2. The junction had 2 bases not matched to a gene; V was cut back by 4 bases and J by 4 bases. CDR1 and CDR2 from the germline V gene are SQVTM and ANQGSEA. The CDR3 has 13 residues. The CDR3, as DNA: TGCAGCGTTGTGACTAGCGGGAGTTACGAGCAGTACTTC. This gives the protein CSVVTSGSYEQYF.

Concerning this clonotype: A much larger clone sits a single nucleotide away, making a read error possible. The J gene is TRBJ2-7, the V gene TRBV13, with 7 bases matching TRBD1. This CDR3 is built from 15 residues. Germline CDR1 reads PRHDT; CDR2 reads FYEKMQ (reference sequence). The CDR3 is CASSEGQINSYEPYF. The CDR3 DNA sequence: TGTGCCAGCAGCGAGGGACAGATAAACTCCTACGAGCCGTACTTC.

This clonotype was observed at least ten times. CDR3 region: CASSFRDRVGWFF. As DNA, the CDR3 is TGTGCCAGCAGCTTCCGGGACAGGGTGGGATGGTTCTTC. The chain recombines TRBV5-6 with TRBJ2-1; 9 bases align to TRBD1. V shed 2 bases and J 15 bases; nucleotides not matched to a gene: 9. Germline V CDR1 and CDR2: SGHDT, YYEEEE. CDR3 length equals 13 residues.

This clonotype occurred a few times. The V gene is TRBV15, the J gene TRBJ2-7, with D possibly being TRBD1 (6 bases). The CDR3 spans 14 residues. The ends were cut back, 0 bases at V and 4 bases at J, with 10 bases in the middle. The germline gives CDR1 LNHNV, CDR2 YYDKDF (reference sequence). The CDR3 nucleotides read TGTGCCACCAGCAGAGATCCAGGGGTGTACGAGCAGTACTTC. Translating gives CATSRDPGVYEQYF.

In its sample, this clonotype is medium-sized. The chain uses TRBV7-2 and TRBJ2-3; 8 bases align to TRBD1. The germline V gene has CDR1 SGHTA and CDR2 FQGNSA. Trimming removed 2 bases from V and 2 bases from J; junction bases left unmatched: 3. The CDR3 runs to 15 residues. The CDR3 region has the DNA TGTGCCAGCAGCTTACAGGGGGCTTTCACAGATACGCAGTATTTT. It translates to CASSLQGAFTDTQYF.

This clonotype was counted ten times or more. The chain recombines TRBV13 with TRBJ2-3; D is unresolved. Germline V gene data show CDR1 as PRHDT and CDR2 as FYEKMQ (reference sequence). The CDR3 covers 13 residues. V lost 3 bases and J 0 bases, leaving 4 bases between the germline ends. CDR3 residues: CASSFASTDTQYF. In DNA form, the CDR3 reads TGTGCCAGCAGCTTCGCTAGCACAGATACGCAGTATTTT. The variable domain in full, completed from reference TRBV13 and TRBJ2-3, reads AAGVIQSPRHLIKEKRETATLKCYPIPRHDTVYWYQQGPGQDPQFLISFYEKMQSDKGSIPDRFSAQQFSDYHSELNMSSLELGDSALYFCASSFASTDTQYFGPGTRLTVL.

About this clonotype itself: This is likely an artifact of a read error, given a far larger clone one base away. The CDR3 DNA reads TGTGCCAGTCGGGGGGCAGGGGATTCACCCATCCACTTT. It specifies CASRGAGDSPIHF. The chain couples TRBV7-2 to TRBJ1-6, with D perhaps matching TRBD1 (6 bases). The germline V gene encodes CDR1 SGHTA and CDR2 FQGNSA. CDR3 length: 13 residues. The variable domain in full, completed from reference TRBV7-2 and TRBJ1-6, reads GAGVSQSPSNKVTEKGKDVELRCDPISGHTALYWYRQSLGQGLEFLIYFQGNSAPDKSGLPSDRFSAERTGGSVSTLTIQRTQQEDSAVYLCASRGAGDSPIHFGNGTRLTVT.

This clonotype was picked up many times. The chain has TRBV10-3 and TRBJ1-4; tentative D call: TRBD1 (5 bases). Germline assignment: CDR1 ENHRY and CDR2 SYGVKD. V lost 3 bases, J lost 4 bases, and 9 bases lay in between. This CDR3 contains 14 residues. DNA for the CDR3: TGTGCCATCAGTGACGGAGGGGATAATGAAAAACTGTTTTTT. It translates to CAISDGGDNEKLFF.

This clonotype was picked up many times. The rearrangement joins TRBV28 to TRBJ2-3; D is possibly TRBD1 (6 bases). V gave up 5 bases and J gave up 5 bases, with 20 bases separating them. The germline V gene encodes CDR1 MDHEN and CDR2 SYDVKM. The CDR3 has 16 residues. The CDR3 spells CASSETGPSRRDTQYF. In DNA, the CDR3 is TGTGCCAGCAGTGAAACAGGGCCCTCTAGGAGAGATACGCAGTATTTT.

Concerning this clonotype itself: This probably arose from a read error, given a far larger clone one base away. The CDR3 here is CASSYSSYSGTLAQFF. In DNA form, the CDR3 reads TGTGCCAGCAGTTACTCCTCCTACTCCGGGACCCTTGCGCAGTTCTTC. This chain connects TRBV6-1 to TRBJ2-1; possibly TRBD1 or TRBD2 for D (5 bases each). Germline lookup yields CDR1 MNHNS and CDR2 SASEGT. Trimming took off 5 bases at V and 12 bases at J, with 26 bases between the two ends. The CDR3 sequence is 16 residues long.

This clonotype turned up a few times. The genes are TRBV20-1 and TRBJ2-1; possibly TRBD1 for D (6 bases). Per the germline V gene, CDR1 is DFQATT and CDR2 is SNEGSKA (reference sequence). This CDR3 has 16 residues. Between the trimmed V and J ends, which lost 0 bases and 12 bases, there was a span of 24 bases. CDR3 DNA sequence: TGCAGTGCTAGAGAGTTCGGCGCCTGGGACATCCAATCGCAGTTCTTC. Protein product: CSAREFGAWDIQSQFF.